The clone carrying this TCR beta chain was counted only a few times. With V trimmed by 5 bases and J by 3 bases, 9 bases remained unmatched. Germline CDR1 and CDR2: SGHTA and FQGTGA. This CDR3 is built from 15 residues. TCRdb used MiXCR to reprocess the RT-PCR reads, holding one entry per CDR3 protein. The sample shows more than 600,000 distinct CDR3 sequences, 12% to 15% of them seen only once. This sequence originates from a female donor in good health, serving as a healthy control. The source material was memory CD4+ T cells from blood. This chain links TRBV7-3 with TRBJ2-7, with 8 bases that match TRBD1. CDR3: CASSPGQGGFYEQYF. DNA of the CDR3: TGTGCCAGCAGCCCCGGACAGGGTGGGTTCTACGAGCAGTACTTC.